This is a list of T cell receptor beta chains from one sample in a study of blood T cell repertoires in COVID-19. Profiled with immunoSEQ multiplex PCR; TCRdb holds only in-frame clones, not every one. Of about 480,000 clones listed, about 89% are singletons. The sample was peripheral blood. The receptor set was obtained from a woman aged 30 to 39 with acute or convalescent COVID-19. CDR3s leave out the opening cysteine and the closing phenylalanine or tryptophan.

>TRBV6-5|TRBJ1-5
ASTKGQEPNQPQH
>TRBV11-2|TRBJ2-1
ASSLVRGTGNEQF
>TRBV24-1|TRBJ2-5
ATPDREETQY
>TRBV29-1|TRBJ2-6
SVDRGSGANVLT
>TRBV29-1|TRBJ2-7
SVGQVGEQY
>TRBV7-3|TRBJ2-3
ASSSQGGGVPDTQY
>TRBV5-1|TRBJ2-1
ASSFIGQGGNEQF
>TRBV7-8|TRBJ2-7
ASSLVLAGSDEQY
>TRBV6-5|TRBJ2-3
ASRRQGSPDTQY
>TRBV6-5|TRBJ2-7
ASRTGQGFYEQY
>TRBV9|TRBJ2-5
ASSVGGRGAQETQY
>TRBV5-5|TRBJ1-5
ASSRQGVRQPQH
>TRBV5-6|TRBJ1-3
ASSWQQGALPGNTIY
>TRBV5-1|TRBJ2-5
ASSTRQGGGETQY
>TRBV5-6|TRBJ1-2
ASRPDRVVGGYT
>TRBV20-1|TRBJ1-1
SATGVSEAF
>TRBV2|TRBJ2-7
ASSNQAREQY
>TRBV24-1|TRBJ2-1
ATRRTGADNEQF
>TRBV9|TRBJ2-7
ASSPGTSSTFEQY
>TRBV5-8|TRBJ2-1
ASSQSYRPIPYNEQF
>TRBV10-1|TRBJ2-1
ASSGGGLVV
>TRBV9|TRBJ2-7
ASSLGPGDEQY
>TRBV7-3|TRBJ2-3
ASSLGSGGDTQY
>TRBV11-3|TRBJ1-1
ASGQGQSAEAF
>TRBV2|TRBJ1-3
ASSRGQASSGNTIY
>TRBV28|TRBJ2-7
AYSRGSHEQY
>TRBV18|TRBJ2-5
ASSAYQETQY
>TRBV10-2|TRBJ1-1
ASSGDRGKRGTEAF
>TRBV7-2|TRBJ2-7
ASSLDRREQY
>TRBV18|TRBJ1-1
ASSPLGTEAF
>TRBV5-4|TRBJ1-1
ASRRGGGVLSGDTEAF
>TRBV5-1|TRBJ2-2
ASSPLVESGELF
>TRBV9|TRBJ2-3
ASSVSGGAGDTQY
>TRBV5-4|TRBJ2-3
ASSLQGSDTQY
>TRBV6-5|TRBJ1-2
ASSYLTGDGYT
>TRBV4-1|TRBJ2-3
ASSLSGEDTQY
>TRBV10-3|TRBJ1-5
AIFSRGDGSNQPQH
>TRBV7-9|TRBJ2-2
ASSLPLLAAGELF
>TRBV20-1|TRBJ1-5
SASSGGFSNQPQH
>TRBV6-5|TRBJ1-2
ASRDTANYGYT
>TRBV27|TRBJ1-6
ASTYTGNRSPLH
>TRBV28|TRBJ1-5
ASSPGQHSNQPQH
>TRBV9|TRBJ2-1
ASSVGGGTSSYNEQF
>TRBV5-8|TRBJ2-7
AGKGQGAREQY
>TRBV9|TRBJ2-1
ASSDWFGGEQF
>TRBV7-9|TRBJ1-1
ASRPKDRLGAEAF
>TRBV2|TRBJ2-3
ASSPRTSGGMDTQY
>TRBV9|TRBJ2-7
ASSVGLGASYEQY
>TRBV7-2|TRBJ1-4
ASSLLVGFEKLF
>TRBV5-5|TRBJ2-7
ASSPQPPGDPYEQY
>TRBV10-3|TRBJ1-1
AISEFGGGTLNTEAF